This paragraph reports one T cell receptor beta chain. Antigen specificity is unknown. This sample stems from a study of human T cells and chemical hapten exposure. General study points: Among TCRs, those above 1 in 1000 frequency were unaffected by DPC sensitization. As the donors had alopecia, their immune response may differ from healthy people's.

CDR1 is SGHRS, CDR2 YFSETQ, per germline. This CDR3 spans 15 amino acids. V was trimmed by 4 bases and J by 5 bases, leaving 18 bases between them. Sample time point: patch test 2, 6 weeks after DPC sensitization. Stated treatment: therapeutic diphenylcyclopropenone sensitization with weekly scalp DPC. Prior to application of each patch test, blood was drawn. Individual cDNA molecules (in the library) carried attached unique molecular identifiers. MiXCR, run by TCRdb on the RACE reads, gives a single entry per CDR3 protein. The top ten clones hold about 5% of a sample with 360,000 or so distinct CDR3 sequences, roughly 6% of them seen once.

The chain couples TRBV5-1 to TRBJ2-5; no clear D. Sequences were derived from whole blood, sampled in connection with sensitization to the hapten diphenylcyclopropenone (DPC). The sequence derives from a woman in her late teens or twenties with alopecia areata. Some clones in this sample may be carry-over from other donors' samples. CDR3 amino acids: CASSRGPPSVETQYF. As DNA, the CDR3 is TGCGCCAGCAGCCGCGGACCACCCTCGGTGGAGACCCAGTACTTC.